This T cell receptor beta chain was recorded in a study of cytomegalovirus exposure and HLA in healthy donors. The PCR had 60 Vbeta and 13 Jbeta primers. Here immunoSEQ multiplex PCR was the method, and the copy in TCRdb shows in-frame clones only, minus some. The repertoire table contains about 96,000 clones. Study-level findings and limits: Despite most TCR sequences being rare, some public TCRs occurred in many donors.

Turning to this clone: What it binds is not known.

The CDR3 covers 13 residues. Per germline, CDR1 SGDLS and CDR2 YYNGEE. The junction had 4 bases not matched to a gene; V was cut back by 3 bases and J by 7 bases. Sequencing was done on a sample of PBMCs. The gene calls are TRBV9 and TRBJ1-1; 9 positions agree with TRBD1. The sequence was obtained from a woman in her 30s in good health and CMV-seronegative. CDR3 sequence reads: CASSEGQGSEAFF. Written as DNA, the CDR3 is TGTGCCAGCAGCGAGGGACAGGGCAGTGAAGCTTTCTTT.